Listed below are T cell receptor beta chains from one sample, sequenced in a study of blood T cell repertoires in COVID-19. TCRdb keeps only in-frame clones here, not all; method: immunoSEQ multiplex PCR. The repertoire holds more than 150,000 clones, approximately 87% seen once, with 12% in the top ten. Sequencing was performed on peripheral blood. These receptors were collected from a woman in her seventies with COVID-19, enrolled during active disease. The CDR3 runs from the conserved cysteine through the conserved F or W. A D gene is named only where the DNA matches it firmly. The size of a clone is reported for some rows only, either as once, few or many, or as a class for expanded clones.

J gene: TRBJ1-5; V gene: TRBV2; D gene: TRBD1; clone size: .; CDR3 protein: CASSTDRVKGQPQHF; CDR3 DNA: TGTGCCAGCAGTACGGACAGGGTTAAGGGTCAGCCCCAGCATTTT
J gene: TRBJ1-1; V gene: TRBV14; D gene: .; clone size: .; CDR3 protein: CASSQDRSRAFF; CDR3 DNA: TGTGCCAGCAGCCAAGATCGGAGTAGGGCTTTCTTT
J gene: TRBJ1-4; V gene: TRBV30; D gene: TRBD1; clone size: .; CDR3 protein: CAWRGDRGPNEKLFF; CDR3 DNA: TGTGCCTGGAGGGGGGACAGGGGACCTAATGAAAAACTGTTTTTT
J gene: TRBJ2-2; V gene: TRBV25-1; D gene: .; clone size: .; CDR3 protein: CASRGIGRGSAGELFF; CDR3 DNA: TGTGCCAGCAGGGGTATAGGCAGGGGAAGCGCCGGGGAGCTGTTTTTT
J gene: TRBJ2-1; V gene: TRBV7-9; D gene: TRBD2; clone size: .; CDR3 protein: CASSLQSGRVRNEQFF; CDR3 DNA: TGTGCCAGCAGCTTACAGAGCGGGAGGGTGCGCAATGAGCAGTTCTTC
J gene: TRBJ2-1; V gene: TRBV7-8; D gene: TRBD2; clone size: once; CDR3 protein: CASSPLPGTSDTSYNEQFF; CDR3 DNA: TGTGCCAGCAGCCCGTTACCCGGGACTAGCGATACCTCCTACAATGAGCAGTTCTTC
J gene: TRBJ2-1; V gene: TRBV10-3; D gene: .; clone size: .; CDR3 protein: CAISEFMGPSSYNEQFF; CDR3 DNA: TGTGCCATCAGTGAATTCATGGGCCCGAGCTCCTACAATGAGCAGTTCTTC
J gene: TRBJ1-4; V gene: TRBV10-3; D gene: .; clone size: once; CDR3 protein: CAIGMGLSGPPEKLFF; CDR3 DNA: TGTGCCATCGGGATGGGGTTGAGCGGACCCCCTGAAAAACTGTTTTTT
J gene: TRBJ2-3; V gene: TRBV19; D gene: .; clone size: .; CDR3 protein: CASSIGPGDTQYF; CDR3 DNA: TGTGCCAGTAGTATAGGCCCGGGGGATACGCAGTATTTT
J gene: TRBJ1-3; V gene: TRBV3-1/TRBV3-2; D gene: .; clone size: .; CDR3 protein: CASSQDRLYSGNTIYF; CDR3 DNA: TGTGCCAGCAGCCAAGATCGTTTGTACTCTGGAAACACCATATATTTT
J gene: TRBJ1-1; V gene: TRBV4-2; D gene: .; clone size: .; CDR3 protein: CASSQDHPDTNTEAFF; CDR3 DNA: TGTGCCAGCAGCCAAGATCACCCGGACACCAACACTGAAGCTTTCTTT
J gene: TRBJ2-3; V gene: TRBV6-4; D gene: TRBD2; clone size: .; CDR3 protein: CASIHGRRLAASTDTQYF; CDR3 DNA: TGTGCCAGCATCCACGGGCGCCGACTAGCAGCTAGCACAGATACGCAGTATTTT
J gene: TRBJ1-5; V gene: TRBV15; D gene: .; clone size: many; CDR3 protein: CATSHGGRGQPQHF; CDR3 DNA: TGTGCCACCAGCCACGGGGGGCGCGGACAGCCCCAGCATTTT
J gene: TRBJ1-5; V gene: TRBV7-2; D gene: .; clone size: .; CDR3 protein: CASSPRAGEGNQPQHF; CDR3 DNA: TGTGCCAGCAGCCCCCGGGCGGGGGAGGGCAATCAGCCCCAGCATTTT
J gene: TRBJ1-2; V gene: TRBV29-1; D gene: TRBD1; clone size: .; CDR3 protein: CSAGTDYGYTF; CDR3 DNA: TGCAGTGCAGGGACAGACTATGGCTACACCTTC
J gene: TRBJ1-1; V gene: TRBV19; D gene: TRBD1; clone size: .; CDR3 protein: CASRVHRGEAFF; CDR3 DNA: TGTGCCAGCAGGGTGCACAGGGGGGAAGCTTTCTTT
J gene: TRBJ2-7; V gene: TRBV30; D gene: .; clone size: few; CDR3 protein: CAYSGGPYEQYF; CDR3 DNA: TGTGCCTATTCGGGCGGGCCTTACGAGCAGTACTTC
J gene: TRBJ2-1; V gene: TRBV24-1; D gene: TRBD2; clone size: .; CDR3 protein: CATSDPLRTSGSDEQFF; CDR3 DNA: TGTGCCACCAGTGATCCCCTGCGCACTAGCGGGAGTGATGAGCAGTTCTTC
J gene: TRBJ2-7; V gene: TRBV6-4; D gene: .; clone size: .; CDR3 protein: CASSDSIRGEQYF; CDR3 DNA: TGTGCCAGCAGTGACTCGATTAGGGGCGAGCAGTACTTC
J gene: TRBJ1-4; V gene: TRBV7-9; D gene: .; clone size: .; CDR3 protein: CASSLPQEWEANEKLFF; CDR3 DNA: TGTGCCAGCAGCTTACCTCAAGAGTGGGAGGCTAATGAAAAACTGTTTTTT
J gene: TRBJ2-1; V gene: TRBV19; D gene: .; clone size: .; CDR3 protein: CASGVTRESNEQFF; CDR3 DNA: TGTGCCAGTGGGGTAACGAGGGAGTCTAATGAGCAGTTCTTC
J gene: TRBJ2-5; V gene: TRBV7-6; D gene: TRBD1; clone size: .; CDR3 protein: CASSSTGIETQYF; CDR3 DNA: TGTGCCAGCAGCTCGACAGGGATAGAGACCCAGTACTTC
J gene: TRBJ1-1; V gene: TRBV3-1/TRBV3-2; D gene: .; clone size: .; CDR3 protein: CASSQQVNTEAFF; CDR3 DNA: TGTGCCAGCAGCCAACAGGTGAACACTGAAGCTTTCTTT
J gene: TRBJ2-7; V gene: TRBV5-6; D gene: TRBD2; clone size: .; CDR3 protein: CASIQSGSGEQYF; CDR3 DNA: TGTGCCAGCATCCAGAGCGGGAGTGGCGAGCAGTACTTC
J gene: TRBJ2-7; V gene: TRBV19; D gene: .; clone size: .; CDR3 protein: CASSMGRASVEQYF; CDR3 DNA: TGTGCCAGTAGTATGGGCAGGGCATCGGTCGAGCAGTACTTC
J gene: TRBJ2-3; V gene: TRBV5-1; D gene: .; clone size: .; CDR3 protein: CASSSLALTSTDTQYF; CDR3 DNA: TGCGCCAGCAGCTCCCTAGCGCTTACTAGCACAGATACGCAGTATTTT
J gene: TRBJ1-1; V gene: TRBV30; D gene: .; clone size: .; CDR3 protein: CAWSVRGGPEAFF; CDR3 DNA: TGTGCCTGGAGTGTACGGGGGGGACCTGAAGCTTTCTTT
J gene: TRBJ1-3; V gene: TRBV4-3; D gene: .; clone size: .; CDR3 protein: CASSQEGGGNTIYF; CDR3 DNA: TGCGCCAGCAGCCAAGAAGGGGGAGGAAACACCATATATTTT
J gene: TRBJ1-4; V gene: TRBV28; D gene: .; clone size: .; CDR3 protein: CASSLPGVATNEKLFF; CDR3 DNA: TGTGCCAGCAGTTTACCAGGGGTAGCAACTAATGAAAAACTGTTTTTT
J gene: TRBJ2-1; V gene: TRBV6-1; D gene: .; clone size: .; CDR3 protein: CASSGLRGGSYNEQFF; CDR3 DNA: TGTGCCAGCAGTGGGTTGAGGGGGGGCTCCTACAATGAGCAGTTCTTC
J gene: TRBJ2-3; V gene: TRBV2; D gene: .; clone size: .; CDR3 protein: CAQLEELSTDTQYF; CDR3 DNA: TGTGCGCAGCTGGAGGAATTGAGCACAGATACGCAGTATTTT
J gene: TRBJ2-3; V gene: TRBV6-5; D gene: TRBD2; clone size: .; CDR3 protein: CASSQRLAGQDTQYF; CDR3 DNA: TGTGCCAGCAGTCAACGACTAGCGGGACAGGATACGCAGTATTTT
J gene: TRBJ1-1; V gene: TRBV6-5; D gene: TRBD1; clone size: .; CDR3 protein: CASSYSGRGQAFF; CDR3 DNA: TGTGCCAGCAGTTACTCGGGAAGGGGGCAGGCTTTCTTT
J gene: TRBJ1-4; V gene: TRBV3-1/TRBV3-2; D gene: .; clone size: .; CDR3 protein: CASSQDPGEKLFF; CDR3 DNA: TGTGCCAGCAGCCAAGATCCAGGGGAAAAACTGTTTTTT
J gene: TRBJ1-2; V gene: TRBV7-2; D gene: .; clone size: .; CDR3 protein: CASRPPGSGYTF; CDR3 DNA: TGTGCCAGCAGACCTCCGGGGTCTGGCTACACCTTC
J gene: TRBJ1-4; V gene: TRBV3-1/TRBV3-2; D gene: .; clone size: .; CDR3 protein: CASSLGGRAEKLFF; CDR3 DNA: TGTGCCAGCAGTCTCGGTGGGCGGGCTGAAAAACTGTTTTTT
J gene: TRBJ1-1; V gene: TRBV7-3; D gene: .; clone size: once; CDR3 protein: CASSSSGGYSEAFF; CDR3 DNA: TGTGCCAGCAGCTCGTCCGGGGGGTATAGTGAAGCTTTCTTT
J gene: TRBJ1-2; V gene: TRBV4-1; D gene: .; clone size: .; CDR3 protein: CASSQDLLYGYTF; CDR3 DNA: TGCGCCAGCAGCCAAGATCTCCTTTATGGCTACACCTTC
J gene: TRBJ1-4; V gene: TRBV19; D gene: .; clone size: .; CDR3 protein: CASTPGTAVGEKLFF; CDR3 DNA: TGTGCCAGTACCCCAGGGACTGCCGTTGGGGAAAAACTGTTTTTT
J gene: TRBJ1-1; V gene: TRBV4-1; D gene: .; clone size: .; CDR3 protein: CASSQSRVWVTEAFF; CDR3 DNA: TGCGCCAGCAGCCAAAGCAGGGTATGGGTCACTGAAGCTTTCTTT
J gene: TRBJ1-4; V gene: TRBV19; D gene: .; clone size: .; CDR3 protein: CASSGQGNEKLFF; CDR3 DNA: TGTGCCAGTAGTGGTCAGGGTAATGAAAAACTGTTTTTT
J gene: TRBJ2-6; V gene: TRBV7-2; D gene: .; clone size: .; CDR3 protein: CASSPRYSGANVLTF; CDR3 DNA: TGTGCCAGCAGCCCTCGCTACTCTGGGGCCAACGTCCTGACTTTC
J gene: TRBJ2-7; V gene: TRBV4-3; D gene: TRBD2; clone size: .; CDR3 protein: CASSRTSGSRGNEQYF; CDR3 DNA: TGCGCCAGCAGCAGGACTAGCGGGAGCAGGGGAAACGAGCAGTACTTC
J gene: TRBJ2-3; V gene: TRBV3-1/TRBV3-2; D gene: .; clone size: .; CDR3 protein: CASSHRNQGDTQYF; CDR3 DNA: TGTGCCAGCAGCCACCGGAACCAGGGGGATACGCAGTATTTT
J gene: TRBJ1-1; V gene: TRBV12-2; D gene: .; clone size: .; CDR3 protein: CASRLAHTYTGGSHPEAFF; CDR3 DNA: TGTGCAAGTCGCTTAGCGCACACCTATACAGGGGGCTCTCATCCTGAAGCTTTCTTT